The clone carrying this TCR beta chain was seen at least ten times. Its antigen is unidentified. The J segment lost 6 bases and the V segment lost 0 bases, leaving 0 bases of the junction unmatched. CDR1 MGHRA and CDR2 YSYEKL come from the germline V gene. The CDR3 sequence is 15 residues long. From the 5' RACE reads, TCRdb called clonotypes with MiXCR, one entry per CDR3 protein. The table has about 220,000 distinct CDR3 sequences, approximately 3.2% seen once. The data were taken from a study of T cells after yellow fever vaccination. About the study: Some fractions had low cell numbers, and these were prepared with SMART-Seq v4 Ultra Low Input. Overall study results and limits: The bulk population could contribute abundant contaminating clonotypes to FACS-sorted repertoires.

This rearrangement joins TRBV4-1 to TRBJ1-6; 9 nucleotides agree with TRBD1. This receptor was obtained from a man younger than 30 who received the YFV17D yellow fever vaccine. The specimen comprised CD4+ T cells sorted from PBMCs, sampled 10 days after the yellow fever booster vaccination. The CDR3, as DNA: TGCGCCAGCAGCCAAGAGGGACAGGGTAATTCACCCCTCCACTTT. Protein product: CASSQEGQGNSPLHF.